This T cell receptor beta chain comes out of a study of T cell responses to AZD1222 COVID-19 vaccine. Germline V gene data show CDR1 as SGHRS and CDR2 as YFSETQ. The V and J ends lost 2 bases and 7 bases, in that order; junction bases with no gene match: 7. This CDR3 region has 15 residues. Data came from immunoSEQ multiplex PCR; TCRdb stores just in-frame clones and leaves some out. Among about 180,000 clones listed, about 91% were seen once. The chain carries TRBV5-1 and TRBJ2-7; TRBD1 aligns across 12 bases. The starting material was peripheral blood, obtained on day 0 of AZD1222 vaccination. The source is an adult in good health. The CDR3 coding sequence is TGCGCCAGCAGCTTCGGGACAGGGGGCGCGGGAGAGCAGTACTTC. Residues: CASSFGTGGAGEQYF.